This record covers a single T cell receptor beta chain. Participants came from fewer than 25 US areas, aged about 18 to 95 years. Germline lookup yields CDR1 SGDLS and CDR2 YYNGEE. The V segment lost 0 bases and the J segment 2 bases; nucleotides outside the gene matches: 4. This CDR3 has 15 amino acids. The data were obtained in a study of blood T cell repertoires in COVID-19. The overall study: The United States, Italy and Spain provided the acute and convalescent COVID-19 samples. Sample material is recorded as cDNA or gDNA derived from T cells, B-cell-depleted T cells, or PBMCs.

Original methodology: How many nucleated cells were present was estimated from reference gene primer amplification. TCRdb's copy holds only in-frame clones and misses some; the assay was immunoSEQ multiplex PCR. V, J and clone size are taken as reported in that table, and D and trimming were inferred from the DNA itself. The sample yields roughly 240,000 clones, approximately 90% seen once. The source is a young woman with acute COVID-19. The sequencing sample was made of PBMCs or T cells enriched from blood (not recorded which). The chain combines TRBV9 with TRBJ2-7; TRBD1 aligns across 8 bases. In nucleotides, the CDR3 is TGTGCCAGCAGCGTAGGGACAGGGCGTCCCTACGAGCAGTACTTC. Its protein product is CASSVGTGRPYEQYF.